This TCR beta chain was obtained from a study of blood T cell repertoires in COVID-19. Study summary: COVID-19 samples, acute and convalescent, were from the United States, Italy and Spain.

Clinical history reported by participants formed the basis on which cohorts were assigned. This table comes from immunoSEQ multiplex PCR, and its TCRdb copy is limited to in-frame clones, with some not included. The profile shows 250,000 to 350,000 clones, about 90% of them singletons. This receptor was taken from a woman aged 25 to 39 who had recovered from COVID-19. The source material was PBMCs or T cells enriched from blood (not recorded which).

The CDR3 DNA is TGTGCCAGTAGCCCACGATTGGGTGAGGGCGAGCAGTACTTC. Its protein product is CASSPRLGEGEQYF. This sequence joins TRBV19 and TRBJ2-7; a weak D match, TRBD2 (5 bases). The CDR3 runs 14 residues. Germline-derived CDR1 and CDR2 are LNHDA and SQIVND (reference sequence). V was shortened by 6 bases and J by 6 bases, with 18 bases between the two germline ends.